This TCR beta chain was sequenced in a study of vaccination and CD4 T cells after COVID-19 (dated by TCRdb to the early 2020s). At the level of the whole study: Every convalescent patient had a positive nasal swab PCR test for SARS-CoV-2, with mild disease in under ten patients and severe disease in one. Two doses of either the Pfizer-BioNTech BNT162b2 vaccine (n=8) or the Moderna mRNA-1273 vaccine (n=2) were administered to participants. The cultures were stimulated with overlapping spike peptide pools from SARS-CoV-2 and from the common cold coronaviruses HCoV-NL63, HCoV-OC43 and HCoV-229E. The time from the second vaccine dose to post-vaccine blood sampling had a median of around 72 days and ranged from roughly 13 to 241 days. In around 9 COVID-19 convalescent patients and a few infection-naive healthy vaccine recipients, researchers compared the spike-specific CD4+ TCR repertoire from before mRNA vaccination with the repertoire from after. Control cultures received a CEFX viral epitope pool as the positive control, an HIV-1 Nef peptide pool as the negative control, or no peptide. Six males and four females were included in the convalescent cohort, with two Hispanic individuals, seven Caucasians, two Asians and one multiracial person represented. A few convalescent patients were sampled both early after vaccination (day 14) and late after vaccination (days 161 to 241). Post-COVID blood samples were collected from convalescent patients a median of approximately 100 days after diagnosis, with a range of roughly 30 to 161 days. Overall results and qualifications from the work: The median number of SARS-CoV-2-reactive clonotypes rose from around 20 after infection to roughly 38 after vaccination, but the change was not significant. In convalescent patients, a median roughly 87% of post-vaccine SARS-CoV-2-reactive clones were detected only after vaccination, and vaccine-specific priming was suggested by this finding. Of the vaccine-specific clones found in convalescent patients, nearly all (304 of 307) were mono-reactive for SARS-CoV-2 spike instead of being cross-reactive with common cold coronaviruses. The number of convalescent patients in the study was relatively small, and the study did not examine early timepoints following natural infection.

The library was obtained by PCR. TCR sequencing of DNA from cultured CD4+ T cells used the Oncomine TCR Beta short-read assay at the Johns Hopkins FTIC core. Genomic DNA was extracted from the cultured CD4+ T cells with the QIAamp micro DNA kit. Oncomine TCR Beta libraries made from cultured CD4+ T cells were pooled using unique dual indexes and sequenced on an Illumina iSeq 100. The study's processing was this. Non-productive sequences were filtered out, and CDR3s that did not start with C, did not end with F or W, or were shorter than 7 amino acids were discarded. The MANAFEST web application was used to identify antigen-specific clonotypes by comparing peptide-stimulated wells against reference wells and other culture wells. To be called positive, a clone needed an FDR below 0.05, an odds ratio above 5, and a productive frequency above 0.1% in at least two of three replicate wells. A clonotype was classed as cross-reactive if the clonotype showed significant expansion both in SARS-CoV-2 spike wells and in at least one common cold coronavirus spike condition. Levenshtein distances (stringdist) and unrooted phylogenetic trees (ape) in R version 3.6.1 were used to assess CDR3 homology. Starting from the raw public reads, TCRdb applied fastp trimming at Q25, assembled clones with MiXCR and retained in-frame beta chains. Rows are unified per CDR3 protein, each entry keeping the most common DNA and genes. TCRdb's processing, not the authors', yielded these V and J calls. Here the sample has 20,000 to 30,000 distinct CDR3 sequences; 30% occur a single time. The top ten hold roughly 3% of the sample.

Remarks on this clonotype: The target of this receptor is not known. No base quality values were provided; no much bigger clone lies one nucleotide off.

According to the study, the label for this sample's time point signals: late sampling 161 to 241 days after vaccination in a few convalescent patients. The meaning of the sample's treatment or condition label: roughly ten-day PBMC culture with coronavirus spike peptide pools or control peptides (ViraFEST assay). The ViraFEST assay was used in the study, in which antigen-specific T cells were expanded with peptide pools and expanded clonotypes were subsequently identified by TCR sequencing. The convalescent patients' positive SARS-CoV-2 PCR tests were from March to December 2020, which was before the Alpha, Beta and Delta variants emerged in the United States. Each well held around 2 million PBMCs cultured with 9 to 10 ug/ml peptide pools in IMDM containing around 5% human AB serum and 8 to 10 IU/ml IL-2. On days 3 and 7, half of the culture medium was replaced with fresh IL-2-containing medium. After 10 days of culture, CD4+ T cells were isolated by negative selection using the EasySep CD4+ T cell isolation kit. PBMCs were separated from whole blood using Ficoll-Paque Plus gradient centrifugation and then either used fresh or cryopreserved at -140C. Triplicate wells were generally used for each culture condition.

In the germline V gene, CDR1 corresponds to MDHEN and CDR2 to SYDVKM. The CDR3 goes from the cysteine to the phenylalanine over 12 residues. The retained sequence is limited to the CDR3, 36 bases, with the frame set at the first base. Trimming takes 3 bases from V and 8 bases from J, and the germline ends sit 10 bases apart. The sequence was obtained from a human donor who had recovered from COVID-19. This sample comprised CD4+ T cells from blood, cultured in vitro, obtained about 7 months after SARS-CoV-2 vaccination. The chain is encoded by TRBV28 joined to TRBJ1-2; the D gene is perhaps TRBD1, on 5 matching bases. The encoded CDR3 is CASSLRQGGYTF. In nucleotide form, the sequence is TGTGCCAGCAGTTTGCGCCAGGGCGGCTACACCTTC.